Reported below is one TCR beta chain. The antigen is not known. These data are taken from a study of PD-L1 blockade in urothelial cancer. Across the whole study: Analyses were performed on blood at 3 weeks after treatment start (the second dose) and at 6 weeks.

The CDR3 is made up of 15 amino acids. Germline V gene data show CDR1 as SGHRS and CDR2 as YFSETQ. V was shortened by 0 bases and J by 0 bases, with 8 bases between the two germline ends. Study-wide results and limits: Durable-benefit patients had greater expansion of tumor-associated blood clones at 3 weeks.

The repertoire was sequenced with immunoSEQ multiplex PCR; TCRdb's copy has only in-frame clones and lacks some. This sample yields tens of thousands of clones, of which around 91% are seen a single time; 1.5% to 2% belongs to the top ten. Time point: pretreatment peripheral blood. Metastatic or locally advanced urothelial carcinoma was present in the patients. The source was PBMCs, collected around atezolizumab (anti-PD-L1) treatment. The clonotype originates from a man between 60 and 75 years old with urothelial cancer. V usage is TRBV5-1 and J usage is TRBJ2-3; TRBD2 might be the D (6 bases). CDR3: CASSLDAGSTDTQYF. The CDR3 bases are TGCGCCAGCAGCTTGGATGCGGGGAGCACAGATACGCAGTATTTT.